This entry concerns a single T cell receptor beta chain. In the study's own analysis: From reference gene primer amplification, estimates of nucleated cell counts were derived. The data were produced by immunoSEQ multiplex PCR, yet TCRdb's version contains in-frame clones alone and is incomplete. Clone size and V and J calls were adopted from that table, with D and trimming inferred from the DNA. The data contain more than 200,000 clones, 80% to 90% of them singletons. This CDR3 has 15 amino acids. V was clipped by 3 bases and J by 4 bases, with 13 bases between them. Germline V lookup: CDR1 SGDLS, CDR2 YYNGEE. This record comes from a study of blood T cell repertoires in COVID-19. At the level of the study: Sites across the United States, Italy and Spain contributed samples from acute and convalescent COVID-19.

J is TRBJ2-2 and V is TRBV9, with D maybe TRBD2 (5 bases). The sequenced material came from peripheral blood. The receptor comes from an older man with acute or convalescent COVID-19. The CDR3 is CASSALLGGTGELFF. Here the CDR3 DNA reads TGTGCCAGCAGCGCCTTACTAGGTGGCACCGGGGAGCTGTTTTTT.